This T cell receptor beta chain was found in a study of CD8+CD57+ T cells in acquired aplastic anemia. For CDR3 and TCR beta VDJ profiling, genomic DNA was the template used. Using its own MiXCR run on the reads, TCRdb lists one record per CDR3 protein. The table records 300,000 or so distinct CDR3 sequences, 45% to 70% of them present only once. Trimming took 5 bases from V and 6 from J, leaving 13 bases between them. Germline V gives CDR1 KGHDR, CDR2 SFDVKD. The CDR3 has 13 amino acids. Concerning this clonotype: The antigen is undetermined.

Whole-study findings and limits: Patient and control CD8+ Simpson's diversity was not significantly different. Patients had around 30 CD8+ CDR3 sequences in common with controls (the shared set).

The gene calls are TRBV24-1 and TRBJ2-7; tentative D call: TRBD2 (5 bases). The clonotype was recovered from a human donor with severe aplastic anemia or a healthy control (not recorded which). Specimen: sorted CD4+, CD8+, or CD8+CD57+ T cells (not recorded which) from PBMCs. The CDR3 sequence: CATSGSGGSEQYF. The DNA for the CDR3 is TGTGCCACCAGTGGATCTGGAGGCAGCGAGCAGTACTTC.